Below, one T cell receptor beta chain is given with its context. This specimen belongs to a study of blood T cell repertoires in COVID-19. Study-level background: Nucleic acid was either cDNA or gDNA, and it came from T cells, B-cell-depleted T cells, or PBMCs.

Profiling relied on immunoSEQ multiplex PCR, and the TCRdb table lists in-frame clones only, not all of them. The sample consists of a few hundred thousand clones, 70% to 90% of them appearing once. The CDR3 totals 19 residues. Unmatched junction bases numbered 12, after V lost 4 bases and J lost 2 bases. CDR1 is LGHDT and CDR2 is YNNKEL in the germline V gene (reference sequence). Sequences were obtained from peripheral blood. This TCR came from a man aged 18 to 29 with active or convalescent COVID-19. The V and J genes are TRBV3-1 (or the pseudogene TRBV3-2) and TRBJ2-6; 9 bases fit TRBD1. Here the CDR3 reads CASSPLSGTGRAGANVLTF. The CDR3 region has the DNA TGTGCCAGCAGCCCTTTATCCGGGACAGGGAGAGCTGGGGCCAACGTCCTGACTTTC.